The subject of this entry is one TCR beta chain. Its target is not known. This sample is part of a study of cytomegalovirus exposure and HLA in healthy donors. Study-wide results and limits: In a later analysis, V- and J-gene trimming of beta chains associated with a DCLRE1C missense variant, replicated independently. The authors later found HLA-associated TCR beta chains more clonally expanded than equally common others. In terms of immune exposure information, only CMV serostatus was available.

The CDR3 is 14 residues long. In germline, CDR1 is MNHEY, CDR2 SVGAGI. J lost 3 bases, V lost 4 bases, and 3 bases had no gene match. Healthy people donating bone marrow made up the donors. Researchers ran the PCR with 60 Vbeta and 13 Jbeta primers. TCRdb's copy holds only in-frame clones and misses some; the assay was immunoSEQ multiplex PCR. The table lists 130,000 or so clones, about 64% of them singletons, with 2% to 3% in the top ten. The specimen sequenced was PBMCs. The V call is TRBV6-5, the J call TRBJ1-1, with 9 bases aligning to TRBD1. The source of this sequence is a woman in her 40s in good health and CMV-seronegative. CDR3 sequence (DNA): TGTGCCAGCAGTTTCGGACAGGGGTACACTGAAGCTTTCTTT. Protein sequence: CASSFGQGYTEAFF.